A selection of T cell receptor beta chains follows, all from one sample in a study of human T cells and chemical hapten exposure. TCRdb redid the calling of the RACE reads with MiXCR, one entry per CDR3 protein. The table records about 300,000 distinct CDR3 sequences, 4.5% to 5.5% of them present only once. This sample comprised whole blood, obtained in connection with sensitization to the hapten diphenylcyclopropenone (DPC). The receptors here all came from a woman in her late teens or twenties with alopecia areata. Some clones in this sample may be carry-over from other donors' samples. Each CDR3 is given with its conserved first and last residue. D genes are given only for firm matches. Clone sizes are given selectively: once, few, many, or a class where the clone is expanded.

CDR3aa: CASSVESRGGLDTQYF
CDR3nt: TGTGCCAGCAGCGTAGAAAGCCGGGGGGGGCTTGATACGCAGTATTTT
v_gene: TRBV9
d_gene: TRBD2
abundance: -
j_gene: TRBJ2-3

CDR3aa: CASTDRAFNQPQHF
CDR3nt: TGTGCCAGCACCGACAGGGCTTTTAATCAGCCCCAGCATTTT
v_gene: TRBV12-3/TRBV12-4
d_gene: TRBD1
abundance: few
j_gene: TRBJ1-5

CDR3aa: CASSLVAGDAGANVLTF
CDR3nt: TGCGCCAGCAGCTTGGTGGCAGGGGATGCCGGGGCCAACGTCCTGACTTTC
v_gene: TRBV5-1
d_gene: -
abundance: few
j_gene: TRBJ2-6

CDR3aa: CASSYSVDREAFF
CDR3nt: TGTGCCAGCAGTTATAGCGTGGACAGGGAAGCTTTCTTT
v_gene: TRBV6-5
d_gene: TRBD1
abundance: many
j_gene: TRBJ1-1

CDR3aa: CASRQGTGGSPLHF
CDR3nt: TGTGCCAGCAGGCAAGGGACAGGGGGTTCACCCCTCCACTTT
v_gene: TRBV12-3/TRBV12-4
d_gene: TRBD1
abundance: -
j_gene: TRBJ1-6

CDR3aa: CASSLVGREQYF
CDR3nt: TGTGCCAGCAGCTTGGTAGGTCGCGAGCAGTACTTC
v_gene: TRBV5-6
d_gene: -
abundance: few
j_gene: TRBJ2-7

CDR3aa: CASSYPSGGLIQYF
CDR3nt: TGTGCCAGCAGTTACCCTAGCGGGGGCCTCATTCAGTACTTC
v_gene: TRBV6-2/TRBV6-3
d_gene: TRBD2
abundance: many
j_gene: TRBJ2-4

CDR3aa: CASSPRGPAEGYGYTF
CDR3nt: TGTGCCAGCAGTCCCCGGGGACCGGCCGAGGGCTATGGCTACACCTTC
v_gene: TRBV6-6
d_gene: -
abundance: many
j_gene: TRBJ1-2

CDR3aa: CAISPDQETQYF
CDR3nt: TGTGCCATCAGTCCGGATCAAGAGACCCAGTACTTC
v_gene: TRBV10-3
d_gene: -
abundance: many
j_gene: TRBJ2-5

CDR3aa: CASWDITSTDTQYF
CDR3nt: TGTGCCAGCTGGGACATCACTAGCACAGATACGCAGTATTTT
v_gene: TRBV2
d_gene: -
abundance: -
j_gene: TRBJ2-3

CDR3aa: CASSRGGLYTDTQYF
CDR3nt: TGTGCCAGCAGTCGGGGTGGACTGTACACAGATACGCAGTATTTT
v_gene: TRBV6-5
d_gene: -
abundance: few
j_gene: TRBJ2-3

CDR3aa: CASSSPGRANLFFF
CDR3nt: TGTGCCAGCAGCTCCCCCGGGAGAGCCAACCTCTTTTTCTTC
v_gene: TRBV6-5
d_gene: -
abundance: -
j_gene: TRBJ1-2

CDR3aa: CASSPSSRTDTQYF
CDR3nt: TGTGCCAGCAGCCCGAGCAGTCGCACAGATACGCAGTATTTT
v_gene: TRBV3-1
d_gene: -
abundance: few
j_gene: TRBJ2-3

CDR3aa: CASSQTGTGPYEQYF
CDR3nt: TGCGCCAGCAGCCAAACCGGGACAGGACCCTACGAGCAGTACTTC
v_gene: TRBV4-1
d_gene: TRBD1
abundance: -
j_gene: TRBJ2-7

CDR3aa: CSVEDRMGHAMNTEAFF
CDR3nt: TGCAGCGTTGAAGATCGTATGGGACATGCTATGAACACTGAAGCTTTCTTT
v_gene: TRBV29-1
d_gene: -
abundance: few
j_gene: TRBJ1-1

CDR3aa: CASSLDRGSEQFF
CDR3nt: TGTGCCAGCAGTCTGGACAGGGGGTCTGAGCAGTTCTTC
v_gene: TRBV2
d_gene: TRBD1
abundance: -
j_gene: TRBJ2-1

CDR3aa: CASSYGTGPKGTDTQYF
CDR3nt: TGTGCCAGCAGTTACGGGACAGGGCCGAAAGGCACAGATACGCAGTATTTT
v_gene: TRBV6-5
d_gene: TRBD1
abundance: -
j_gene: TRBJ2-3

CDR3aa: CASSLEQRTTDTQYF
CDR3nt: TGTGCCAGCAGCTTGGAACAGAGAACCACAGATACGCAGTATTTT
v_gene: TRBV5-4
d_gene: -
abundance: few
j_gene: TRBJ2-3

CDR3aa: CATSDPTGSGEKLFF
CDR3nt: TGTGCCACCAGTGATCCGACAGGGTCTGGTGAAAAACTGTTTTTT
v_gene: TRBV24-1
d_gene: TRBD1
abundance: few
j_gene: TRBJ1-4

CDR3aa: CSVENRGLNTEAFF
CDR3nt: TGCAGCGTTGAAAACAGGGGGCTGAACACTGAAGCTTTCTTT
v_gene: TRBV29-1
d_gene: TRBD1
abundance: -
j_gene: TRBJ1-1

CDR3aa: CASSPGTSSSTDTQYF
CDR3nt: TGTGCCAGCTCACCTGGGACTAGCTCTAGCACAGATACGCAGTATTTT
v_gene: TRBV18
d_gene: TRBD2
abundance: -
j_gene: TRBJ2-3

CDR3aa: CASSEYSDGGSNTEAFF
CDR3nt: TGTGCCAGCAGTGAATACTCGGACGGGGGGTCGAACACTGAAGCTTTCTTT
v_gene: TRBV25-1
d_gene: -
abundance: few
j_gene: TRBJ1-1